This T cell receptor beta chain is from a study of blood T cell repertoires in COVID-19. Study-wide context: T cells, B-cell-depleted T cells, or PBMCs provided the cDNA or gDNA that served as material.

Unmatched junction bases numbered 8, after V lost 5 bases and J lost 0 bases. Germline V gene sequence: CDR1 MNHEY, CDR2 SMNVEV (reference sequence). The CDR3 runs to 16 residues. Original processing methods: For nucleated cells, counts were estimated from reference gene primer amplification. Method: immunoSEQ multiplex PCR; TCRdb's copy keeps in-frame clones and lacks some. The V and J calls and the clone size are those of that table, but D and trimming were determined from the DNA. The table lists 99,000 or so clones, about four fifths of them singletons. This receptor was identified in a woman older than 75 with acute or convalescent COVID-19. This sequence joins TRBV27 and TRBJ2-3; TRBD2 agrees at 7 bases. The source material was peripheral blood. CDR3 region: CASSRVLALSTDTQYF. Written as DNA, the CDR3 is TGTGCCAGCAGTCGAGTACTAGCGCTGAGCACAGATACGCAGTATTTT.